The 25 T cell receptor beta chains in this list originate from one sample, sequenced in a study of shared T cell receptors in the human thymus. The data were produced by immunoSEQ multiplex PCR, yet TCRdb's version contains in-frame clones alone and is incomplete. Counted here are 700,000 or so clones, roughly 85% occurring once; the ten biggest clones make up around 0.01%. These sequences were also reported in another study, on human thymus T cells.

Source material: thymocytes. These receptors were taken from a girl under three years old with a congenital heart defect.

This rearrangement joins TRBV18 to TRBJ1-1, with TRBD1 as a possible D gene (6 bases). Germline CDR1 reads KGHSH; CDR2 reads LQKENI. V was cut by 2 bases and J by 3 bases, with 13 bases left in between. The CDR3 runs 15 residues. Written as DNA, the CDR3 is TGTGCCAGCTCACCAATAACAGGGTATCACACTGAAGCTTTCTTT. This sequence encodes CASSPITGYHTEAFF.

The J gene is TRBJ2-1, the V gene TRBV19, with 7 bases that match TRBD1. This CDR3 comprises 14 residues. Trimming took 5 bases from V and 7 from J; bases not matched to a gene: 8. Germline V gene lookup returns CDR1 LNHDA and CDR2 SQIVND (reference sequence). As DNA, the CDR3 is TGTGCCAGTAGTGGATGGACAGGCCCGAATGAGCAGTTCTTC. Protein product: CASSGWTGPNEQFF. The variable domain in full, with the rest retrieved from reference TRBV19 and TRBJ2-1, is DGGITQSPKYLFRKEGQNVTLSCEQNLNHDAMYWYRQDPGQGLRLIYYSQIVNDFQKGDIAEGYSVSREKKESFPLTVTSAQKNPTAFYLCASSGWTGPNEQFFGPGTRLTVL.

The chain has TRBV10-2 and TRBJ1-5; D is undetermined. The germline V and J ends were trimmed by 11 bases and 7 bases, with 18 bases remaining between them. The germline gives CDR1 WSHSY, CDR2 SAAADI. The CDR3 is 13 amino acids. The CDR3 protein is CAGGYGYDQPQHF. The DNA for the CDR3 is TGCGCCGGCGGGTATGGGTATGACCAGCCCCAGCATTTT.

The DNA of the CDR3 is TGCGCCAGCAGCCAAGAGTCCTACCTACGCGAGCAGTACTTC. It translates to CASSQESYLREQYF. This rearrangement joins TRBV4-3 to TRBJ2-7; unclear D gene. Between the trimmed V and J ends, which lost 0 bases and 6 bases, there was a span of 12 bases. This CDR3 contains 14 residues. Germline-derived CDR1 and CDR2 are LGHNA and YSLEER.

The V call is TRBV10-3, the J call TRBJ2-7; D uncertain. Per germline, CDR1 ENHRY and CDR2 SYGVKD. The CDR3 runs to 14 residues. Deletions cut 0 bases from V and 2 bases from J, with 8 bases between. The CDR3 reads CAISESRPAYEQYF. The CDR3, as DNA: TGTGCCATCAGTGAGTCGAGGCCAGCCTACGAGCAGTACTTC.

The rearrangement joins TRBV5-1 to TRBJ1-6; possibly TRBD1 for D (5 bases). This CDR3 has 12 amino acids. V was clipped by 4 bases and J by 15 bases, with 14 bases between them. Germline V gene sequence: CDR1 SGHRS, CDR2 YFSETQ. The CDR3 sequence is CASSDDSFGLHF. In nucleotides, the CDR3 is TGCGCCAGCAGCGACGACAGTTTTGGCCTCCACTTT.

This clone occurred once. V gene TRBV27 combines with J gene TRBJ1-6, with D possibly being TRBD1 (6 bases). The CDR3 contains 14 residues. CDR1 is MNHEY, CDR2 SMNVEV, per germline (reference sequence). Trimming stripped 6 bases from V and 10 bases from J, with 16 bases between. The CDR3 region is CASSPQGSESPLHF. The CDR3 DNA sequence: TGTGCCAGCAGCCCGCAGGGGTCCGAGTCACCCCTCCACTTT.

The genes are TRBV5-1 and TRBJ2-3; maybe TRBD2 (7 bases). CDR3 size: 16 residues. CDR1 is SGHRS and CDR2 is YFSETQ in the germline V gene. V shed 1 base and J shed 0 bases, with 12 bases lying between them. CDR3 amino acids: CASSLTGGLSTDTQYF. In nucleotides, the CDR3 is TGCGCCAGCAGCTTGACGGGGGGCCTCAGCACAGATACGCAGTATTTT. The variable domain in full, completed from reference TRBV5-1 and TRBJ2-3, reads KAGVTQTPRYLIKTRGQQVTLSCSPISGHRSVSWYQQTPGQGLQFLFEYFSETQRNKGNFPGRFSGRQFSNSRSEMNVSTLELGDSALYLCASSLTGGLSTDTQYFGPGTRLTVL.

This chain connects TRBV5-4 to TRBJ2-3; TRBD2 matches 15 bases. V shed 4 bases and J 2 bases; nucleotides not matched to a gene: 11. Germline CDR1 and CDR2: SGHNT and YYREEE (reference sequence). The CDR3 extends over 19 amino acids. The CDR3 region is CASSQGLAGGQTNTDTQYF. CDR3 DNA sequence: TGTGCCAGCAGCCAGGGACTAGCGGGGGGCCAAACAAACACAGATACGCAGTATTTT.

This chain connects TRBV2 to TRBJ1-2; D possibly corresponds to TRBD1 (5 bases). Between the trimmed V and J ends, which lost 7 bases and 3 bases, there was a span of 18 bases. Looked up from germline, CDR1 is SNHLY and CDR2 is FYNNEI. This CDR3 region has 15 residues. The CDR3 bases are TGTGCCAGCACCCCTCTGGGCTTAGGGGACTATGGCTACACCTTC. Amino acid sequence: CASTPLGLGDYGYTF.

V and J are TRBV5-6 and TRBJ2-2; the match to TRBD1 covers 7 bases. After removal of 3 bases from V and 7 bases from J, the junction contained 9 bases not matched to a gene. CDR1 SGHDT and CDR2 YYEEEE come from the germline V gene. The length of the CDR3 is 15 residues. The CDR3 protein is CASSSRQGWNGELFF. The CDR3 DNA sequence: TGTGCCAGCAGCTCCCGACAGGGATGGAACGGGGAGCTGTTTTTT.

This clone has only a few counts. In nucleotides, the CDR3 is TGTGCCAGCAGCCCTATTACAGATACGCAGTATTTT. It specifies CASSPITDTQYF. The chain is built from TRBV7-9 and TRBJ2-3; D not resolved. Germline V gene lookup returns CDR1 SEHNR and CDR2 FQNEAQ (reference sequence). CDR3 length: 12 amino acids. Trimming shortened V by 5 bases and J by 3 bases, and 6 bases separated the two germline ends.

The V call is TRBV6-1, the J call TRBJ2-3, with 11 bases matching TRBD2. Germline lookup yields CDR1 MNHNS and CDR2 SASEGT. The CDR3 runs 19 residues. Losses at the gene ends were 1 base for V and 0 bases for J; bases not matched to a gene: 9. As DNA, the CDR3 is TGTGCCAGCAGTGAAGTGGGGGGGACTAGCGGTGCTAGCACAGATACGCAGTATTTT. Translating gives CASSEVGGTSGASTDTQYF.

This clone was counted a single time. The chain recombines TRBV4-1 with TRBJ1-4, with no clear D. Germline assignment: CDR1 MGHRA and CDR2 YSYEKL. Trimming shortened V by 1 base and J by 7 bases, and 13 bases separated the two germline ends. The CDR3 extends over 15 amino acids. The CDR3 sequence is CASSQGRRAAEKLFF. The CDR3 bases are TGCGCCAGCAGCCAAGGCAGGAGGGCGGCTGAAAAACTGTTTTTT.

In nucleotides, the CDR3 is TGTGCCAGCAGCTTTCTAGGGACACTGAACACCGGGGAGCTGTTTTTT. Translation gives CASSFLGTLNTGELFF. This rearrangement joins TRBV11-2 to TRBJ2-2, with D maybe TRBD1 (6 bases). Looked up from germline, CDR1 is SGHAT and CDR2 is FQNNGV. Trimming left V 3 bases short and J 1 base short, with 12 bases between. CDR3 length: 16 amino acids.

V is TRBV6-6 and J is TRBJ1-2; D is perhaps TRBD1 (5 bases). Germline V gene sequence: CDR1 MNHNY, CDR2 SVGAGI (reference sequence). Trimming cost V 2 bases and J 8 bases, with 12 bases left between them. This CDR3 region has 13 residues. The CDR3 coding sequence is TGTGCCAGCAGTTACCCGACAGACGTCGGCTACACCTTC. Amino acid sequence: CASSYPTDVGYTF.

There are a few counts of this clone. The chain combines TRBV7-9 with TRBJ1-2; the match to TRBD1 covers 10 bases. The CDR3 sequence is 19 residues long. Germline V gene lookup returns CDR1 SEHNR and CDR2 FQNEAQ (reference sequence). V was pared by 4 bases and J by 3 bases, with 17 bases of the junction left unmatched. The CDR3 nucleotides are TGTGCCAGCAGCTCGGACAGGGGGAAGCCTTTAGCCCCCTACTATGGCTACACCTTC. It yields the protein CASSSDRGKPLAPYYGYTF.

The rearrangement joins TRBV6-1 to TRBJ1-1; possibly TRBD1 for D (5 bases). The ends were cut back, 5 bases at V and 2 bases at J, with 15 bases in the middle. Germline CDR1 reads MNHNS; CDR2 reads SASEGT. The CDR3 extends over 15 amino acids. The chain's CDR3 is CASSSNGGFNTEAFF. DNA of the CDR3: TGTGCCAGCAGTTCCAACGGGGGGTTCAACACTGAAGCTTTCTTT.

The chain combines TRBV4-1 with TRBJ2-7; D not resolved. CDR1 is MGHRA, CDR2 YSYEKL, per germline. Trimming removed 0 bases at V and 5 bases at J, with 17 bases between. The CDR3 is 16 amino acids. CDR3 protein: CASSQESVCEAHEQYF. CDR3 coding DNA: TGCGCCAGCAGCCAAGAATCGGTTTGTGAAGCCCACGAGCAGTACTTC.

The chain is built from TRBV28 and TRBJ1-1; 8 positions match TRBD1. This CDR3 is built from 14 residues. CDR1 and CDR2 from the germline V gene are MDHEN and SYDVKM. V gave up 2 bases and J gave up 5 bases; unmatched junction bases: 4. DNA of the CDR3: TGTGCCAGCAGTTTAATGCAGGGGGCAACTGAAGCTTTCTTT. Its protein product is CASSLMQGATEAFF.

V is TRBV5-1 and J is TRBJ2-1, with 8 positions matching TRBD1. The CDR3 spans 18 residues. J lost 3 bases, V lost 6 bases, and 17 bases had no gene match. Germline assignment: CDR1 SGHRS and CDR2 YFSETQ. In DNA form, the CDR3 reads TGCGCCAGCACCCCTGGACAGGGCGGCCAAGTAAACTACAATGAGCAGTTCTTC. Translation gives CASTPGQGGQVNYNEQFF. Supplemented by reference TRBV5-1 and TRBJ2-1, the full variable domain reads KAGVTQTPRYLIKTRGQQVTLSCSPISGHRSVSWYQQTPGQGLQFLFEYFSETQRNKGNFPGRFSGRQFSNSRSEMNVSTLELGDSALYLCASTPGQGGQVNYNEQFFGPGTRLTVL.

V and J are TRBV14 and TRBJ1-2; D is uncertain. CDR1 is SGHDN and CDR2 is FVKESK in the germline V gene. This CDR3 has 13 amino acids. Between the trimmed V and J ends, which lost 2 bases and 4 bases, there was a span of 8 bases. The CDR3 region is CASSQTRIYGYTF. The CDR3 DNA is TGTGCCAGCAGCCAAACCAGGATCTATGGCTACACCTTC.

This rearrangement joins TRBV10-3 to TRBJ2-5; D may be TRBD2 (5 bases). Germline CDR1 reads ENHRY; CDR2 reads SYGVKD. CDR3 length equals 15 residues. Between the trimmed V and J ends, which lost 1 base and 4 bases, there was a span of 13 bases. CDR3 nucleotides: TGTGCCATCAGTGAGTATCCGGAGGCCTCAGAGACCCAGTACTTC. This translates into CAISEYPEASETQYF.

V is TRBV28 and J is TRBJ1-6; D remains unclear. Trimming cost V 5 bases and J 0 bases, with 11 bases left between them. Germline V CDR1 and CDR2: MDHEN, SYDVKM. CDR3 length: 16 residues. The CDR3 region is CASSPFLSSYNSPLHF. CDR3 DNA: TGTGCCAGCAGTCCGTTCTTGAGCTCCTATAATTCACCCCTCCACTTT.

The rearrangement uses TRBV11-2 and TRBJ1-5; D gene ambiguous. Germline CDR1 reads SGHAT; CDR2 reads FQNNGV. The CDR3 is 15 amino acids. Trimming took off 3 bases at V and 12 bases at J, with 21 bases between the two ends. In DNA form, the CDR3 reads TGTGCCAGCAGCTTGGGAGGCGGTCCGGGAGAGGTCCAGCATTTT. This sequence encodes CASSLGGGPGEVQHF.